The 10 T cell receptor beta chains presented below share a single source sample, sequenced in a study of cytomegalovirus exposure and HLA in healthy donors. A multiplex PCR was run with 60 Vbeta primers and 13 Jbeta primers. The protocol was immunoSEQ multiplex PCR, while the TCRdb copy is restricted to in-frame clones and leaves out a portion. The table shows some 45,000 clones, with 75% to 90% occurring only once. The sample was PBMCs. All receptors derive from a woman aged 40 to 49 in good health and CMV-seropositive.

This sequence joins TRBV12-5 and TRBJ2-1, with 7 bases that match TRBD1. The germline CDR1 and CDR2 sequences are LGHNT and FRNRAP. V was clipped by 6 bases and J by 7 bases; unmatched bases: 33. This CDR3 contains 22 residues. The CDR3, as DNA: TGTGCTAGTGGACAGTTGGGGTCAGGCGTTGGGCCCGGGACAGTAGGTGTTAATGAGCAGTTCTTC. Translation gives CASGQLGSGVGPGTVGVNEQFF.

The chain recombines TRBV5-1 with TRBJ1-6; D possibly corresponds to TRBD1 (5 bases). The germline gives CDR1 SGHRS, CDR2 YFSETQ. V lost 8 bases and J 5 bases, leaving 8 bases between the germline ends. CDR3 size: 12 residues. The chain's CDR3 is CASRQNNSPLHF. CDR3 DNA sequence: TGCGCCAGTCGACAGAATAATTCACCCCTCCACTTT.

The J gene is TRBJ2-6, the V gene TRBV28, with 7 nucleotides matching TRBD2. Per germline, CDR1 MDHEN and CDR2 SYDVKM. V trimming: 7 bases; J trimming: 5 bases; junction bases outside the gene matches: 17. The CDR3 totals 18 residues. In nucleotides, the CDR3 is TGTGCCAGCACCCCGGGAGCGGGGACTGAAGGCTGGGCCAACGTCCTGACTTTC. Its translation is CASTPGAGTEGWANVLTF.

V usage is TRBV2 and J usage is TRBJ1-2; 7 bases fit TRBD1. J lost 8 bases, V lost 8 bases, and 8 bases had no gene match. Germline assignment: CDR1 SNHLY and CDR2 FYNNEI. The CDR3 extends over 12 amino acids. The CDR3 loop is CASATGLVGYTF. CDR3 in DNA: TGTGCCAGCGCGACAGGGCTGGTCGGCTACACCTTC.

The CDR3, as DNA: TGTGCCAGCAGTTACAGGGGCAGGAGCACAGATACGCAGTATTTT. Translation gives CASSYRGRSTDTQYF. This sequence joins TRBV6-6 and TRBJ2-3; D may be TRBD1 (5 bases). Trimming cost V 2 bases and J 0 bases, with 9 bases left between them. Germline assignment: CDR1 MNHNY and CDR2 SVGAGI (reference sequence). CDR3 length equals 15 residues.

This sequence joins TRBV7-9 and TRBJ1-1; D is unresolved. V lost 3 bases to trimming and J lost 4 bases, with 9 bases between them. There are 13 residues in the CDR3. Germline-derived CDR1 and CDR2 are SEHNR and FQNEAQ (reference sequence). The CDR3 reads CASSFSSGTEAFF. The DNA of the CDR3 is TGTGCCAGCAGCTTTTCCTCCGGCACTGAAGCTTTCTTT.

This chain connects TRBV7-9 to TRBJ2-7; tentative D call: TRBD2 (5 bases). This CDR3 has 14 amino acids. V lost 5 bases and J lost 8, with 19 bases in between. From germline, CDR1 is SEHNR and CDR2 FQNEAQ (reference sequence). The CDR3 DNA is TGTGCCAGCAGCGACCCCGGATCGCGGGCGAAGCAGTACTTC. This translates into CASSDPGSRAKQYF.

The chain carries TRBV7-9 and TRBJ1-4; 8 bases are shared with TRBD1. There are 14 residues in the CDR3. V was clipped by 5 bases and J by 4 bases; unmatched bases: 3. CDR1 is SEHNR and CDR2 is FQNEAQ in the germline V gene (reference sequence). As DNA, the CDR3 is TGTGCCAGCAGCCGCGGACAGGGTAATGAAAAACTGTTTTTT. It codes for CASSRGQGNEKLFF.

V and J are TRBV2 and TRBJ2-7; D gene unclear. The V end was cut by 0 bases, the J end by 7 bases, with 13 bases between. CDR1 and CDR2 from the germline V gene are SNHLY and FYNNEI. The CDR3 is 14 amino acids. The CDR3 spells CASSEASGRNEQYF. The CDR3 coding sequence is TGTGCCAGCAGTGAAGCGTCGGGTCGGAATGAGCAGTACTTC.

The chain links TRBV28 to TRBJ2-5; TRBD2 agrees at 11 bases. The length of the CDR3 is 16 residues. With 6 bases clipped from V and 3 bases from J, the junction kept 9 bases outside the gene matches. CDR1 and CDR2 (germline): MDHEN, SYDVKM. The CDR3 reads CASSSPGLAEEETQYF. CDR3 bases: TGTGCCAGCAGCTCCCCGGGACTAGCGGAGGAAGAGACCCAGTACTTC.